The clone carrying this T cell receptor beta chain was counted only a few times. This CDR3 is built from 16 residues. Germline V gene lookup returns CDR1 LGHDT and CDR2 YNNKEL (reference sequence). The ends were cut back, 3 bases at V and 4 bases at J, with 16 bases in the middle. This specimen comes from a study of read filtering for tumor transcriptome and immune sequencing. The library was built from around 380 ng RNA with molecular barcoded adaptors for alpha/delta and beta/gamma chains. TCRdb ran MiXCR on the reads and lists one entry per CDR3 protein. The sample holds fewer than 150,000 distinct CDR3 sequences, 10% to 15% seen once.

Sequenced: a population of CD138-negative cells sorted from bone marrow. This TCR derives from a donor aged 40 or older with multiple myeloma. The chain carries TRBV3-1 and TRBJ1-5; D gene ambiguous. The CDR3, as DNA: TGTGCCAGCAGCCAGCAGCCGACGCGCGGAAATCAGCCCCAGCATTTT. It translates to CASSQQPTRGNQPQHF.